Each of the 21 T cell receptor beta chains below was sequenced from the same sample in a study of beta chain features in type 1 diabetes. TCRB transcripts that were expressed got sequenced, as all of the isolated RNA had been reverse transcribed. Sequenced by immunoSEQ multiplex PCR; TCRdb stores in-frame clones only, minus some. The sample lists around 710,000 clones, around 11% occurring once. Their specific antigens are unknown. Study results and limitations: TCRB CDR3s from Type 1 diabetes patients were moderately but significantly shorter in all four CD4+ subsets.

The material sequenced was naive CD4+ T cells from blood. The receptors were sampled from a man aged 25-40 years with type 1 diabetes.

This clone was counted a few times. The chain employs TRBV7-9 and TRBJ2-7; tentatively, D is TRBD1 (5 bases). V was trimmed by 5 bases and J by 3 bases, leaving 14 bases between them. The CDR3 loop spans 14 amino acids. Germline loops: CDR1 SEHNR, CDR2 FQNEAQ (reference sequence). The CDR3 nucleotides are TGTGCCAGCAGCCTGCAGGGAAATCGCTACGAGCAGTACTTC. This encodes CASSLQGNRYEQYF.

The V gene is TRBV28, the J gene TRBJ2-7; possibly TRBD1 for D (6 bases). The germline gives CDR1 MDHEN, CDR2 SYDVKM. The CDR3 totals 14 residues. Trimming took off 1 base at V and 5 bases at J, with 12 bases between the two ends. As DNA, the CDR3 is TGTGCCAGCAGTTTATCTGACAGGTGGGACGAGCAGTACTTC. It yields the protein CASSLSDRWDEQYF.

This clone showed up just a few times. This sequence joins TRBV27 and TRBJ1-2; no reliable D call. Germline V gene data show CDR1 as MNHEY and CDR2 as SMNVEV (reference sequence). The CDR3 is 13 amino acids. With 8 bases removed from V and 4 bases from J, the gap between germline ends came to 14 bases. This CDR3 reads CASSLGKTYGYTF. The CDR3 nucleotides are TGTGCCAGCTCCCTTGGCAAGACCTATGGCTACACCTTC.

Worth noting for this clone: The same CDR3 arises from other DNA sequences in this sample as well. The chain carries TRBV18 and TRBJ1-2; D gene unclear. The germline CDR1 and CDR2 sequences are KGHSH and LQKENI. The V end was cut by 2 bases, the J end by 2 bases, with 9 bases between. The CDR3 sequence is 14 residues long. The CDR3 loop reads CASSPEAENYGYTF. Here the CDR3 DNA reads TGTGCCAGCTCACCAGAGGCGGAGAACTATGGCTACACCTTC. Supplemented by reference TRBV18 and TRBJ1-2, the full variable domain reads NAGVMQNPRHLVRRRGQEARLRCSPMKGHSHVYWYRQLPEEGLKFMVYLQKENIIDESGMPKERFSAEFPKEGPSILRIQQVVRGDSAAYFCASSPEAENYGYTFGSGTRLTVV.

The DNA for the CDR3 is TGTGCCAGCAGACGACTTAACACTGAAGCTTTCTTT. Translating gives CASRRLNTEAFF. The gene calls are TRBV2 and TRBJ1-1; no clear D gene. Trimming removed 6 bases at V and 2 bases at J, with 7 bases between. The CDR3 is made up of 12 amino acids. Germline lookup yields CDR1 SNHLY and CDR2 FYNNEI.

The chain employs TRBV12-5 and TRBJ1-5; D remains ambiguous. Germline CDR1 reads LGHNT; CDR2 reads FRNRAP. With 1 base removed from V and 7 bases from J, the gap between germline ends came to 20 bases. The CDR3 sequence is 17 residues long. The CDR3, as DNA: TGTGCTAGTGGTTTGGGGACGGTCTTTGAAGATTACCAGCCCCAGCATTTT. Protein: CASGLGTVFEDYQPQHF.

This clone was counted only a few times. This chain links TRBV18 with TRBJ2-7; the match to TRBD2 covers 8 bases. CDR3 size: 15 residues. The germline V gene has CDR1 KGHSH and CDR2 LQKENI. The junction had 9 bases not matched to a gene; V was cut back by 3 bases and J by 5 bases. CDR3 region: CASSPTGTSPHEQYF. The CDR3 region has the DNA TGTGCCAGCTCACCTACCGGGACTAGTCCCCACGAGCAGTACTTC.

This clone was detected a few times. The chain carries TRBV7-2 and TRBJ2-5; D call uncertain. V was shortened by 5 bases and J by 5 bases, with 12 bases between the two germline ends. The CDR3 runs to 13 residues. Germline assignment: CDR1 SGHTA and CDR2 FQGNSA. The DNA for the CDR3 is TGTGCCAGCAGCGGGCAGAGGTGGGAGACCCAGTACTTC. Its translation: CASSGQRWETQYF.

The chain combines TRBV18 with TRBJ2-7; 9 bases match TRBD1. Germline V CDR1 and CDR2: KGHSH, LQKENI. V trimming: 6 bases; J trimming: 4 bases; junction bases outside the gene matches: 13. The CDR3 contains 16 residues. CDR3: CASSIKGTGIWYEQYF. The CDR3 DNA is TGTGCCAGCTCCATCAAGGGGACAGGGATTTGGTACGAGCAGTACTTC.

CDR3 protein: CASSESRGYQPQHF. The CDR3 DNA reads as TGTGCCAGCAGTGAATCCCGGGGCTATCAGCCCCAGCATTTT. This chain links TRBV25-1 with TRBJ1-5, with D perhaps TRBD1 (5 bases). Deletions cut 1 base from V and 5 bases from J, with 9 bases between. This CDR3 comprises 14 residues. Germline V gene sequence: CDR1 MGHDK, CDR2 SYGVNS.

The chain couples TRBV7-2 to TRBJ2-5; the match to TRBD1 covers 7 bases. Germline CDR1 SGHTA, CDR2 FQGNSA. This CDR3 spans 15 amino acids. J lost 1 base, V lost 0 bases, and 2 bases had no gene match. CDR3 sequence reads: CASSLAGQFQETQYF. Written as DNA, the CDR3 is TGTGCCAGCAGCTTAGCGGGACAGTTCCAAGAGACCCAGTACTTC.

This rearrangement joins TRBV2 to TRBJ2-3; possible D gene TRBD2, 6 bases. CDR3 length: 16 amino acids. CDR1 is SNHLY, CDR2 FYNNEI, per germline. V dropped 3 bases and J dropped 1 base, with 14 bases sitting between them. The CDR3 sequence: CASSDRRGGGTDTQYF. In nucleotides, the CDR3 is TGTGCCAGCAGTGACAGGCGGGGTGGGGGCACAGATACGCAGTATTTT.

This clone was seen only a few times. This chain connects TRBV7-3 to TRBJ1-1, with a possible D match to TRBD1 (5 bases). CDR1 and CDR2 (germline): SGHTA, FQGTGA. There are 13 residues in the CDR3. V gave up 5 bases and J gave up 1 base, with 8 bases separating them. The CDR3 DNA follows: TGTGCCAGCAGCGCTGGACAGAACACTGAAGCTTTCTTT. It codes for CASSAGQNTEAFF. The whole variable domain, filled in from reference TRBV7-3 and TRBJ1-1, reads GAGVSQTPSNKVTEKGKYVELRCDPISGHTALYWYRQSLGQGPEFLIYFQGTGAADDSGLPNDRFFAVRPEGSVSTLKIQRTERGDSAVYLCASSAGQNTEAFFGQGTRLTVV.

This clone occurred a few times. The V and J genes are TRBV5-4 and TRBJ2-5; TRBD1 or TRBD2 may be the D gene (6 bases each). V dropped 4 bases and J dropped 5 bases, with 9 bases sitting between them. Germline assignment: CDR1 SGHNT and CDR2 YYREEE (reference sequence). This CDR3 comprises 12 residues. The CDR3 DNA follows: TGTGCCAGCAGCGGGGGGCAGGAGACCCAGTACTTC. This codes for CASSGGQETQYF.

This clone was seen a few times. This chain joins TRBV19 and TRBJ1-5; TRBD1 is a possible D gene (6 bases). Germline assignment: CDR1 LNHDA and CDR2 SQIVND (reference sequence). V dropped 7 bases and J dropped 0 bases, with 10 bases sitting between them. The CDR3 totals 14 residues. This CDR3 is CASKGVTSNQPQHF. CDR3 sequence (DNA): TGTGCCAGTAAGGGGGTCACTAGCAATCAGCCCCAGCATTTT.

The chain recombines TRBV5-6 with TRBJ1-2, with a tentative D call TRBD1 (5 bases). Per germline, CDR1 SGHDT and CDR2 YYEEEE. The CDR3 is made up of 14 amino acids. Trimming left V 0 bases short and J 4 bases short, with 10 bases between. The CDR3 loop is CASSLEGLGYGYTF. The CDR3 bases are TGTGCCAGCAGCTTGGAGGGGCTGGGCTATGGCTACACCTTC.

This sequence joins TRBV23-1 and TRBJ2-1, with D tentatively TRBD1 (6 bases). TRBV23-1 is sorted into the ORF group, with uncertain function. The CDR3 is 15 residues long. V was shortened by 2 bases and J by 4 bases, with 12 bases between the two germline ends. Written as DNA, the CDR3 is TGCGCCAGCAGTCAACCCCGGACAGATTACAATGAGCAGTTCTTC. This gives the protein CASSQPRTDYNEQFF.

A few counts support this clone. The CDR3, as DNA: TGTGCTCCGAGGATGAGGGGGCCGCTTTACAATGAGCAGTTCTTC. It translates to CAPRMRGPLYNEQFF. The rearrangement links TRBV7-2 to TRBJ2-1; 7 positions match TRBD1. In germline, CDR1 is SGHTA, CDR2 FQGNSA. The CDR3 has 15 residues. The whole variable domain, filled in from reference TRBV7-2 and TRBJ2-1, reads GAGVSQSPSNKVTEKGKDVELRCDPISGHTALYWYRQSLGQGLEFLIYFQGNSAPDKSGLPSDRFSAERTGGSVSTLTIQRTQQEDSAVYLCAPRMRGPLYNEQFFGPGTRLTVL.

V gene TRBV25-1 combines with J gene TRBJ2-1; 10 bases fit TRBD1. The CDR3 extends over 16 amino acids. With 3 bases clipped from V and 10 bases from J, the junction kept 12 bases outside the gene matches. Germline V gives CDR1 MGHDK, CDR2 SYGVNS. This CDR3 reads CASSERGGTGAREQFF. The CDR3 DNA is TGTGCCAGCAGTGAGCGGGGAGGGACAGGGGCACGCGAGCAGTTCTTC.

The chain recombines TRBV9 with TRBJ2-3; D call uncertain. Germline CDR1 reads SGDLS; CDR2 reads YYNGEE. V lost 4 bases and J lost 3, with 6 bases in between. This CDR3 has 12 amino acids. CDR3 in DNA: TGTGCCAGCAGCTATACAACAGATACGCAGTATTTT. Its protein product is CASSYTTDTQYF.

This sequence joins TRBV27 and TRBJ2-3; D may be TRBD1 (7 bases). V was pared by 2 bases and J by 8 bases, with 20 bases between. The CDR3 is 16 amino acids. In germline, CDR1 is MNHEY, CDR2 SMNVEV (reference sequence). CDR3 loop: CASSLAGQPFGSTQYF. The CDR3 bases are TGTGCCAGCAGTTTAGCGGGACAGCCCTTTGGTTCTACGCAGTATTTT.